Given below is one T cell receptor beta chain in context. What it binds is not known. The data were taken from a study of T cell repertoires in cytomegalovirus infection. Study-wide context: Both a matching HLA type and CMV infection were indicated by public TCR beta signatures. Whole-study results and caveats: In two of eight donors, the top clonotype was HLA-C-restricted CMV-specific. Public TCR beta family frequency separated CMV-and-HLA carriers, including in an independent cohort.

TCRdb fed the reads into MiXCR, producing one record per CDR3 protein. The data contain around 490,000 distinct CDR3 sequences, around 27% of them seen just once; the ten biggest clones take up under 15%. Trimming took 8 bases from V and 4 from J, leaving 10 bases between them. The CDR3 spans 13 residues. CDR1 KGHDR and CDR2 SFDVKD come from the germline V gene. The source of this sequence is a human donor in good health (CMV status not recorded). Some clones in this sample may be carry-over from other donors' samples. This chain joins TRBV24-1 and TRBJ2-2; D gene uncertain. Sequencing input: PBMCs. The CDR3 region has the DNA TGTGCCACCAACCGCAGAGGCACCGGGGAGCTGTTTTTT. This sequence encodes CATNRRGTGELFF.